This TCR beta chain is drawn from a study of PD-L1 blockade in urothelial cancer listed by TCRdb under 2017. Notes on the research overall: Therapy was started in about 2014 for all patients, and atezolizumab 1,200 mg was administered intravenously every 3 weeks. Pretreatment tumor samples, along with matched peripheral blood serially collected before and after atezolizumab treatment, were subjected to TCR sequencing. Roughly ten patients achieved durable clinical benefit and approximately 20 did not. Just over 28 patients had pretreatment blood TCR-seq, some 25 had at least one posttreatment blood collection, and some 25 had tumor TCR-seq. An ECOG performance status of 0 or 1 was recorded for the patients, and 0 to 3 prior chemotherapy regimens had been received by the patients. Durable clinical benefit was defined as progression-free survival longer than 6 months, and TCR features were also tested against progression-free and overall survival. The study was an exploratory multi-omic analysis of somatic, immune and clinical correlates of response to PD-L1 blockade with atezolizumab in urothelial cancer. Whole exome sequencing and RNA sequencing of pretreatment tumors were performed alongside TCR sequencing in the same patients. About nine tenths of the roughly 30 patients were males with bladder-origin urothelial cancer, and about 65% of the 29 reported a prior smoking history. Blood samples gave a median of roughly 150,000 T cells and 80,000 to 95,000 unique TCRs, with a median clonality of about 0.078. Blood samples were analyzed 3 weeks after the start of treatment (second dose) and 6 weeks after the start of treatment. The full study reports these points: Improved progression-free and overall survival was found to be associated with pretreatment peripheral blood TCR clonality below the median. Because the sample size was small (n ≈ 30) and many exploratory analyses were performed, the results are intended to be hypothesis-generating. At 3 weeks after the start of treatment, tumor-associated TCR clones in peripheral blood had expanded more in patients with durable benefit (n ≈ 20, p = 0.022).

Sample time point, as interpreted from the label and publication: pretreatment peripheral blood. The cohort comprised fewer than 35 patients with locally advanced or metastatic urothelial carcinoma treated at Memorial Sloan Kettering on a trial protocol. Peripheral blood mononuclear cells were collected pretreatment and during treatment, at between 1 and 8 total time points per patient. The Qiagen DNeasy Blood extraction kit was used to purify genomic DNA from total PBMCs and tumor samples. PBMCs were collected pretreatment and during treatment, and were isolated and stored as previously described. A remark on this clone: The antigen it binds to is not known. The record has no base qualities; no much larger clone is one base away.

The CDR3 has 17 amino acids, counting the end cysteine and phenylalanine. Only the CDR3 DNA is retained, 51 bases long and in frame from the first base. V drops 1 base and J drops 4 bases, leaving 17 bases in between. CDR1 and CDR2, looked up from the germline V gene, are SGHTA and FQGNSA. Each PCR received spiked-in synthetic TCR analog templates so that absolute template abundance could be estimated from read counts. The immunoSEQ assay was used to amplify TCRbeta CDR3 regions from genomic DNA with bias-controlled V and J gene primers. Sequencing of rearranged TCRbeta segments was done at approximately 20X coverage. The original methods were these. Clustering was used to correct sequencing errors, and CDR3s were annotated against IMGT to assign V, D and J genes. Downstream analyses used only productive TCRbeta rearrangements, leaving out any out-of-frame or stop-codon sequences. Clonality was computed as one minus Shannon entropy normalized by the log of the number of unique productive sequences. Clones differing between time points or between blood and tumor were identified using Fisher's exact test with Benjamini-Hochberg correction, with an adjusted p below 0.01 applied as the threshold. TCRdb's version of the immuneACCESS table is confined to in-frame rearrangements and falls short of the full clone set. An unresolved V gene accounts for under half of the shortfall where checked; the remainder is of unknown origin. The V and J calls and clone size are taken from that table; D and trimming were inferred from the DNA. This sample comprises tens of thousands of clones, 70% to 90% of them detected only once. The top ten hold around 15% of the sample.

The sequencing used PBMCs, collected around atezolizumab (anti-PD-L1) treatment. The rearrangement combines TRBV7-2 with TRBJ1-3; TRBD1 is perhaps the D gene, given 5 matching bases. The sequence was collected from a man aged 55 to 70 with urothelial cancer. The DNA sequence is as follows: TGTGCCAGCAGCTTAGGTGGGGGAGGCCTCACGGGAAACACCATATATTTT. This is translated as CASSLGGGGLTGNTIYF.